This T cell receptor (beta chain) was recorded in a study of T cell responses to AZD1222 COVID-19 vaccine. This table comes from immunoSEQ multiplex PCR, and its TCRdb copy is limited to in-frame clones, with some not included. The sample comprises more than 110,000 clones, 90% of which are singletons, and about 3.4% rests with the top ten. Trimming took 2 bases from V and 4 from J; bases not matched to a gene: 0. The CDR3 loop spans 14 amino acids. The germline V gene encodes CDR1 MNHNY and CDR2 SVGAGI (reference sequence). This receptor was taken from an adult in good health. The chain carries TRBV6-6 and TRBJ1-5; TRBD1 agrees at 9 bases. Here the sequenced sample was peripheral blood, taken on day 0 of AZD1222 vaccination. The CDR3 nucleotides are TGTGCCAGCAGTTACGGGACAGGGAATCAGCCCCAGCATTTT. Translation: CASSYGTGNQPQHF.